Given below is one TCR beta chain in context. The entry originates in a study of blood T cells in healthy people across ages. Using a J-beta primer mix together with a sample-barcoded 5' primer, a second PCR was run for roughly 6 to 12 cycles. TCRdb re-analysed the 5' RACE reads in MiXCR, keeping a single row per CDR3 protein. The table has about 970,000 distinct CDR3 sequences, just over 50% seen once. The CDR3 contains 13 residues. Looked up from germline, CDR1 is SGHTA and CDR2 is FQGNSA. The germline V and J ends were trimmed by 7 bases and 7 bases, with 14 bases remaining between them. The chain recombines TRBV7-2 with TRBJ2-1; no clear D. This receptor was obtained from a woman aged 55-75 years in good health. Sequencing used blood. In nucleotides, the CDR3 is TGTGCCAGCAATCCCTTTAACGATAATGAGCAGTTCTTC. Protein product: CASNPFNDNEQFF.